This is a list of T cell receptor beta chains from one sample in a study of shared clonotypes between healthy human individuals. Sequencing used immunoSEQ multiplex PCR; TCRdb keeps in-frame clones, though not all of them. The table includes roughly 1.4 million clones, approximately 98.5% detected once. Sequencing was done on a sample of naive CD4+ T cells sorted from blood. The receptors derive from a man between 25 and 39 years old in good health. Both conserved end residues are part of each CDR3. The order of the fields is J gene, clone size, D gene, V gene, CDR3 protein, CDR3 DNA. D genes are given only for firm matches. The size of a clone is reported for some rows only, either as once, few or many, or as a class for expanded clones.

j_call: TRBJ2-7; clone_size: .; d_call: TRBD1; v_call: TRBV11-3; cdr3_aa: CASSLQGATYEQYF; cdr3_nt: TGTGCCAGCAGCTTACAGGGGGCGACCTACGAGCAGTACTTC
j_call: TRBJ2-3; clone_size: .; d_call: .; v_call: TRBV13; cdr3_aa: CASSPPQRKGGDTQYF; cdr3_nt: TGTGCCAGCAGCCCCCCTCAGCGGAAGGGGGGGGATACGCAGTATTTT
j_call: TRBJ2-3; clone_size: .; d_call: .; v_call: TRBV7-9; cdr3_aa: CASSFGLADLTDTQYF; cdr3_nt: TGTGCCAGCAGCTTCGGTTTAGCGGATCTCACAGATACGCAGTATTTT
j_call: TRBJ2-2; clone_size: .; d_call: .; v_call: TRBV5-1; cdr3_aa: CASSLVTDPGELFF; cdr3_nt: TGCGCCAGCAGCCTTGTGACAGACCCCGGGGAGCTGTTTTTT
j_call: TRBJ2-5; clone_size: once; d_call: .; v_call: TRBV7-3; cdr3_aa: CASSTGPQETQYF; cdr3_nt: TGTGCCAGCAGCACCGGACCACAAGAGACCCAGTACTTC
j_call: TRBJ2-1; clone_size: .; d_call: TRBD2; v_call: TRBV9; cdr3_aa: CASSPRTSGSSYNEQFF; cdr3_nt: TGTGCCAGCAGCCCCAGGACTAGCGGGAGCTCCTACAATGAGCAGTTCTTC
j_call: TRBJ2-7; clone_size: .; d_call: .; v_call: TRBV15; cdr3_aa: CATSSFPSNSYEQYF; cdr3_nt: TGTGCCACCAGCAGCTTTCCTTCGAACTCCTACGAGCAGTACTTC
j_call: TRBJ2-6; clone_size: .; d_call: .; v_call: TRBV19; cdr3_aa: CASSRWANSGANVLTF; cdr3_nt: TGTGCCAGTAGTAGGTGGGCCAACTCTGGGGCCAACGTCCTGACTTTC
j_call: TRBJ2-5; clone_size: .; d_call: .; v_call: TRBV19; cdr3_aa: CASLGGSSQYF; cdr3_nt: TGTGCCAGCCTTGGGGGGTCCTCGCAGTACTTC
j_call: TRBJ1-2; clone_size: .; d_call: .; v_call: TRBV30; cdr3_aa: CAWRLPGRNYGYTF; cdr3_nt: TGTGCCTGGAGATTGCCAGGGAGGAACTATGGCTACACCTTC
j_call: TRBJ2-5; clone_size: .; d_call: .; v_call: TRBV28; cdr3_aa: CASSRGPGETQYF; cdr3_nt: TGTGCCAGCAGCCGCGGGCCAGGAGAGACCCAGTACTTC
j_call: TRBJ2-7; clone_size: .; d_call: .; v_call: TRBV5-1; cdr3_aa: CASSWQGTDEQYF; cdr3_nt: TGCGCCAGCAGCTGGCAGGGAACGGACGAGCAGTACTTC
j_call: TRBJ1-1; clone_size: .; d_call: .; v_call: TRBV20-1; cdr3_aa: CSARVGTEAFF; cdr3_nt: TGCAGTGCTAGAGTTGGGACTGAAGCTTTCTTT
j_call: TRBJ1-1; clone_size: .; d_call: TRBD1; v_call: TRBV7-9; cdr3_aa: CASSRNGGGLNTEAFF; cdr3_nt: TGTGCCAGCAGCAGAAACGGAGGGGGCTTGAACACTGAAGCTTTCTTT
j_call: TRBJ2-1; clone_size: once; d_call: TRBD2; v_call: TRBV11-2; cdr3_aa: CASSTGTSGSSYNEQFF; cdr3_nt: TGTGCCAGCAGCACAGGGACTAGCGGGAGCTCCTACAATGAGCAGTTCTTC
j_call: TRBJ1-2; clone_size: .; d_call: .; v_call: TRBV28; cdr3_aa: CASNDPNYGYTF; cdr3_nt: TGTGCCAGCAATGACCCGAATTATGGCTACACCTTC
j_call: TRBJ1-1; clone_size: .; d_call: TRBD1; v_call: TRBV9; cdr3_aa: CASSVVGTAPEAFF; cdr3_nt: TGTGCCAGCAGCGTAGTTGGGACAGCTCCTGAAGCTTTCTTT
j_call: TRBJ1-2; clone_size: once; d_call: .; v_call: TRBV4-3; cdr3_aa: CASSHISGSPYGYTF; cdr3_nt: TGCGCCAGCAGCCACATCTCAGGGTCGCCCTATGGCTACACCTTC
j_call: TRBJ2-2; clone_size: .; d_call: TRBD1; v_call: TRBV9; cdr3_aa: CASSHSQGTTGELFF; cdr3_nt: TGTGCCAGCAGCCACTCACAGGGGACCACCGGGGAGCTGTTTTTT
j_call: TRBJ2-3; clone_size: once; d_call: TRBD2; v_call: TRBV9; cdr3_aa: CASSVASGTTDTQYF; cdr3_nt: TGTGCCAGCAGCGTAGCTAGCGGGACCACAGATACGCAGTATTTT
j_call: TRBJ2-1; clone_size: .; d_call: TRBD2; v_call: TRBV7-3; cdr3_aa: CASSLVARTSGSDEQFF; cdr3_nt: TGTGCCAGCAGCTTAGTTGCCCGGACTAGCGGGAGCGATGAGCAGTTCTTC
j_call: TRBJ2-7; clone_size: .; d_call: TRBD1; v_call: TRBV7-9; cdr3_aa: CASSADTGTGRFYEQYF; cdr3_nt: TGTGCCAGCAGCGCCGACACCGGGACAGGGAGGTTCTACGAGCAGTACTTC
j_call: TRBJ2-3; clone_size: .; d_call: .; v_call: TRBV19; cdr3_aa: CASKRSYSTDTQYF; cdr3_nt: TGTGCCAGCAAGCGGAGCTATAGCACAGATACGCAGTATTTT
j_call: TRBJ2-1; clone_size: .; d_call: .; v_call: TRBV9; cdr3_aa: CASSVTSRNNNEQFF; cdr3_nt: TGTGCCAGCAGCGTGACTAGTCGCAACAACAATGAGCAGTTCTTC
j_call: TRBJ2-3; clone_size: .; d_call: TRBD2; v_call: TRBV5-1; cdr3_aa: CASSLAGAIDTQYF; cdr3_nt: TGCGCCAGCAGCTTAGCGGGAGCCATAGATACGCAGTATTTT
j_call: TRBJ2-3; clone_size: .; d_call: TRBD2; v_call: TRBV30; cdr3_aa: CAFERDSTDTQYF; cdr3_nt: TGTGCCTTCGAGCGGGACAGCACAGATACGCAGTATTTT
j_call: TRBJ1-2; clone_size: .; d_call: TRBD1; v_call: TRBV6-5; cdr3_aa: CASRPPGQGIGYTF; cdr3_nt: TGTGCCAGCAGACCCCCGGGACAGGGAATTGGCTACACCTTC
j_call: TRBJ2-1; clone_size: once; d_call: TRBD2; v_call: TRBV6-5; cdr3_aa: CASSRSGRLFF; cdr3_nt: TGTGCCAGCAGCCGTAGCGGGAGGTTGTTCTTC
j_call: TRBJ2-5; clone_size: .; d_call: TRBD1; v_call: TRBV29-1; cdr3_aa: CSVDQTGGRETQYF; cdr3_nt: TGCAGCGTCGATCAGACAGGGGGGAGAGAGACCCAGTACTTC
j_call: TRBJ2-5; clone_size: .; d_call: .; v_call: TRBV18; cdr3_aa: CASSPLSTPQETQYF; cdr3_nt: TGTGCCAGCTCACCACTGAGCACACCCCAAGAGACCCAGTACTTC
j_call: TRBJ1-1; clone_size: .; d_call: TRBD1; v_call: TRBV27; cdr3_aa: CASKITGTGVTRNTEAFF; cdr3_nt: TGTGCCAGCAAAATAACCGGGACAGGGGTGACAAGGAACACTGAAGCTTTCTTT
j_call: TRBJ1-4; clone_size: .; d_call: .; v_call: TRBV7-2; cdr3_aa: CASSPRGGRWNEKLFF; cdr3_nt: TGTGCCAGCAGCCCCCGGGGAGGCAGATGGAATGAAAAACTGTTTTTT
j_call: TRBJ2-7; clone_size: .; d_call: TRBD2; v_call: TRBV19; cdr3_aa: CASSLGLAGGIDSYEQYF; cdr3_nt: TGTGCCAGTAGTCTGGGACTAGCGGGAGGTATAGACTCCTACGAGCAGTACTTC
j_call: TRBJ1-4; clone_size: .; d_call: TRBD1; v_call: TRBV18; cdr3_aa: CASSPGNRGTREKLFF; cdr3_nt: TGTGCCAGCTCACCAGGGAACAGGGGGACGCGGGAAAAACTGTTTTTT
j_call: TRBJ2-1; clone_size: .; d_call: .; v_call: TRBV10-3; cdr3_aa: CAIRGLPHEQFF; cdr3_nt: TGTGCCATCAGGGGACTGCCCCATGAGCAGTTCTTC
j_call: TRBJ2-2; clone_size: .; d_call: .; v_call: TRBV10-1; cdr3_aa: CASASSIGELFF; cdr3_nt: TGCGCCAGCGCTAGTTCCATCGGGGAGCTGTTTTTT
j_call: TRBJ1-3; clone_size: .; d_call: .; v_call: TRBV28; cdr3_aa: CASSPRAVLTGNTIYF; cdr3_nt: TGTGCCAGCAGCCCCCGGGCAGTTCTTACTGGAAACACCATATATTTT
j_call: TRBJ1-1; clone_size: .; d_call: .; v_call: TRBV28; cdr3_aa: CASSSPTQAFF; cdr3_nt: TGTGCCAGCAGTTCACCGACCCAAGCTTTCTTT